The 22 T cell receptor beta chains below were found in one sample sequenced in a study of cytomegalovirus exposure and HLA in healthy donors. Repertoires were generated with immunoSEQ multiplex PCR, while TCRdb's copy carries only in-frame clones and drops some. The repertoire holds about 400,000 clones, with around 86% as singletons. Source material: PBMCs. The receptor source for this set is a woman under 30 in good health and CMV-seronegative.

The chain has TRBV7-9 and TRBJ2-2; maybe TRBD2 (6 bases). The CDR3 loop spans 15 amino acids. With 6 bases removed from V and 2 bases from J, the gap between germline ends came to 13 bases. Germline CDR1 and CDR2: SEHNR and FQNEAQ (reference sequence). The CDR3 loop is CASSSWDSNTGELFF. CDR3 sequence (DNA): TGTGCCAGCAGTAGTTGGGACTCCAACACCGGGGAGCTGTTTTTT.

The J gene is TRBJ1-1, the V gene TRBV28, with D uncertain. V was clipped by 8 bases and J by 1 base, with 14 bases between them. The CDR3 covers 14 residues. The V gene's germline CDR1 is MDHEN and CDR2 SYDVKM. CDR3 bases: TGTGCCAGCTACAGCCTTAATACGAACACTGAAGCTTTCTTT. It codes for CASYSLNTNTEAFF.

V and J are TRBV6-6 and TRBJ1-1; 7 positions match TRBD1. Germline V gives CDR1 MNHNY, CDR2 SVGAGI (reference sequence). The V gene end was trimmed by 0 bases and the J gene end by 8 bases; junction bases not matched to a gene: 3. This CDR3 has 13 residues. The CDR3 DNA reads TGTGCCAGCAGTTACTCGGACAGGTCCGAAGCTTTCTTT. It encodes CASSYSDRSEAFF.

The V and J genes are TRBV5-1 and TRBJ2-7; possibly TRBD1 for D (5 bases). Germline-derived CDR1 and CDR2 are SGHRS and YFSETQ. This CDR3 has 12 amino acids. Trimming removed 0 bases at V and 6 bases at J, with 7 bases between. As DNA, the CDR3 is TGCGCCAGCAGCTTGGCAGGGTTCGAGCAGTACTTC. Amino acids: CASSLAGFEQYF.

The chain couples TRBV27 to TRBJ2-7; 7 positions match TRBD2. CDR3 length: 15 amino acids. V was pared by 4 bases and J by 2 bases, with 8 bases of the junction left unmatched. Germline CDR1 is MNHEY and CDR2 is SMNVEV (reference sequence). This chain's CDR3 is CASSSLAVRAYEQYF. Here the CDR3 DNA reads TGTGCCAGCAGTTCGCTAGCGGTGAGGGCCTACGAGCAGTACTTC.

This clone was detected a few times. The chain combines TRBV19 with TRBJ1-5; tentatively, D is TRBD1 (6 bases). CDR1 is LNHDA, CDR2 SQIVND, per germline (reference sequence). V was trimmed by 7 bases and J by 0 bases, leaving 16 bases between them. The CDR3 is 16 amino acids. The CDR3 here is CASTALGGHSNQPQHF. Written as DNA, the CDR3 is TGTGCCAGTACCGCGTTGGGGGGGCATAGCAATCAGCCCCAGCATTTT.

V is TRBV2 and J is TRBJ2-7, with unresolved D. Germline V gene data show CDR1 as SNHLY and CDR2 as FYNNEI. The V gene lost 6 bases and the J gene lost 6 bases, with 9 bases spanning the gap. CDR3 length: 11 amino acids. The CDR3 here is CASSDWSEQYF. The CDR3, as DNA: TGTGCCAGCAGCGACTGGTCCGAGCAGTACTTC.

This clone was counted a few times. The chain has TRBV4-1 and TRBJ1-5, with D hard to call. Germline loops: CDR1 MGHRA, CDR2 YSYEKL. This CDR3 contains 16 residues. Trimming took off 4 bases at V and 6 bases at J, with 19 bases between the two ends. The DNA for the CDR3 is TGCGCCAGCAGCCTCGGCCTACTAGCGCCGGGTCAGCCCCAGCATTTT. Amino acids: CASSLGLLAPGQPQHF.

A few counts support this clone. The chain has TRBV7-2 and TRBJ1-1; D is ambiguous. This CDR3 is built from 13 residues. Trimming shortened V by 1 base and J by 5 bases, and 8 bases separated the two germline ends. The germline V gene has CDR1 SGHTA and CDR2 FQGNSA. CDR3 residues: CASSLDLGTEAFF. CDR3 DNA: TGTGCCAGCAGCTTAGACCTCGGGACTGAAGCTTTCTTT.

The chain recombines TRBV2 with TRBJ1-2, with D perhaps matching TRBD1 (5 bases). The CDR3 extends over 15 amino acids. Trimming removed 3 bases from V and 4 bases from J, with 15 bases in between. Germline V CDR1 and CDR2: SNHLY, FYNNEI. The CDR3 bases are TGTGCCAGCAGTGAGTCTCAGGGCGGGAGCTATGGCTACACCTTC. This translates into CASSESQGGSYGYTF. The full variable domain, completed using reference TRBV2 and TRBJ1-2, is EPEVTQTPSHQVTQMGQEVILRCVPISNHLYFYWYRQILGQKVEFLVSFYNNEISEKSEIFDDQFSVERPDGSNFTLKIRSTKLEDSAMYFCASSESQGGSYGYTFGSGTRLTVV.

This CDR3 is CAWSLRWTEEAFF. In DNA form, the CDR3 reads TGTGCCTGGAGCCTCAGGTGGACGGAGGAGGCTTTCTTT. The J gene is TRBJ1-1, the V gene TRBV30; D not resolved. The CDR3 contains 13 residues. V was pared by 3 bases and J by 11 bases, with 19 bases between. Per germline, CDR1 GTSNPN and CDR2 SVGIG (reference sequence).

The rearrangement uses TRBV28 and TRBJ1-1, with 10 bases aligning to TRBD1. This CDR3 is 13 amino acids long. CDR1 and CDR2 (germline): MDHEN, SYDVKM. With 10 bases clipped from V and 3 bases from J, the junction kept 5 bases outside the gene matches. CDR3 coding DNA: TGTGCCATAAAGGACAGGGGGTACACTGAAGCTTTCTTT. It specifies CAIKDRGYTEAFF.

J is TRBJ2-2 and V is TRBV5-4, with 14 bases lining up with TRBD2. CDR1 is SGHNT, CDR2 YYREEE, per germline (reference sequence). Trimming cost V 2 bases and J 4 bases; bases outside gene matches: 7. CDR3 size: 18 residues. The CDR3 nucleotides read TGTGCCAGCAGCTTCGGGACTAGCGGGAGTAGGGGCACCGGGGAGCTGTTTTTT. This translates into CASSFGTSGSRGTGELFF.

The chain uses TRBV28 and TRBJ2-7, with TRBD2 as a possible D gene (6 bases). The CDR3 totals 14 residues. CDR1 and CDR2 from the germline V gene are MDHEN and SYDVKM. Trimming shortened V by 6 bases and J by 3 bases, and 15 bases separated the two germline ends. CDR3 DNA: TGTGCCAGCAGCCCGGCGGGGCAGTACTACGAGCAGTACTTC. This codes for CASSPAGQYYEQYF.

This clone is a singleton in its sample. This sequence joins TRBV5-6 and TRBJ2-3; a weak D match, TRBD2 (7 bases). From germline, CDR1 is SGHDT and CDR2 YYEEEE. The germline V and J ends were trimmed by 2 bases and 6 bases, with 19 bases remaining between them. The CDR3 contains 16 residues. CDR3 DNA: TGTGCCAGCAGCTTCGGCGGGGGCCCTAGATTGGATACGCAGTATTTT. Its protein is CASSFGGGPRLDTQYF.

The chain links TRBV7-6 to TRBJ1-1; D remains unclear. Germline V CDR1 and CDR2: SGHVS, FNYEAQ. The CDR3 spans 13 residues. Trimming shortened V by 4 bases and J by 3 bases, and 9 bases separated the two germline ends. The DNA of the CDR3 is TGTGCCAGCAGCTCAAACAGTTACACTGAAGCTTTCTTT. Protein: CASSSNSYTEAFF.

This sequence joins TRBV27 and TRBJ2-1; D gene uncertain. The ends were cut back, 3 bases at V and 5 bases at J, with 5 bases in the middle. In germline, CDR1 is MNHEY, CDR2 SMNVEV (reference sequence). The CDR3 spans 12 residues. The CDR3 DNA is TGTGCCAGCAGTTTCCCCAACAATGAGCAGTTCTTC. It codes for CASSFPNNEQFF.

This chain links TRBV4-1 with TRBJ1-4; D perhaps matches TRBD1 (5 bases). V dropped 1 base and J dropped 3 bases, with 9 bases sitting between them. The CDR3 extends over 15 amino acids. The germline gives CDR1 MGHRA, CDR2 YSYEKL. The CDR3 is CASSQVGGANEKLFF. CDR3 nucleotides: TGCGCCAGCAGCCAAGTTGGAGGGGCTAATGAAAAACTGTTTTTT.

V and J are TRBV19 and TRBJ1-2; the D gene is possibly TRBD1 (5 bases). The V gene's germline CDR1 is LNHDA and CDR2 SQIVND (reference sequence). V shed 4 bases and J shed 3 bases, with 12 bases lying between them. This CDR3 spans 14 amino acids. CDR3 sequence reads: CASSKTVGDYGYTF. In DNA form, the CDR3 reads TGTGCCAGTAGTAAGACAGTCGGAGACTATGGCTACACCTTC.

This chain links TRBV30 with TRBJ2-7; 10 bases are shared with TRBD2. The CDR3 contains 17 residues. V trimming: 5 bases; J trimming: 2 bases; junction bases outside the gene matches: 15. CDR1 and CDR2 (germline): GTSNPN, SVGIG (reference sequence). CDR3 residues: CAWAGTSGLADPYEQYF. The CDR3 bases are TGTGCCTGGGCCGGGACTTCCGGACTAGCGGATCCCTACGAGCAGTACTTC. Full variable domain (missing parts from reference TRBV30 and TRBJ2-7): SQTIHQWPATLVQPVGSPLSLECTVEGTSNPNLYWYRQAAGRGLQLLFYSVGIGQISSEVPQNLSASRPQDRQFILSSKKLLLSDSGFYLCAWAGTSGLADPYEQYFGPGTRLTVT.

The V gene is TRBV6-1, the J gene TRBJ1-4; 8 nucleotides agree with TRBD1. CDR1 and CDR2 from the germline V gene are MNHNS and SASEGT. The CDR3 runs 16 residues. V dropped 2 bases and J dropped 5; count of bases not matched to a gene: 7. DNA of the CDR3: TGTGCCAGCAGTGAATATTTAGGACAGGGAAATGAAAAACTGTTTTTT. Translated, it gives CASSEYLGQGNEKLFF.

The chain combines TRBV6-1 with TRBJ1-1; 7 nucleotides agree with TRBD1. The V and J ends lost 2 bases and 3 bases, in that order; junction bases with no gene match: 6. Germline values: CDR1 MNHNS, CDR2 SASEGT. There are 15 residues in the CDR3. The CDR3, as DNA: TGTGCCAGCAGTGAATTAGGGGGCGCATACACTGAAGCTTTCTTT. Translating gives CASSELGGAYTEAFF.